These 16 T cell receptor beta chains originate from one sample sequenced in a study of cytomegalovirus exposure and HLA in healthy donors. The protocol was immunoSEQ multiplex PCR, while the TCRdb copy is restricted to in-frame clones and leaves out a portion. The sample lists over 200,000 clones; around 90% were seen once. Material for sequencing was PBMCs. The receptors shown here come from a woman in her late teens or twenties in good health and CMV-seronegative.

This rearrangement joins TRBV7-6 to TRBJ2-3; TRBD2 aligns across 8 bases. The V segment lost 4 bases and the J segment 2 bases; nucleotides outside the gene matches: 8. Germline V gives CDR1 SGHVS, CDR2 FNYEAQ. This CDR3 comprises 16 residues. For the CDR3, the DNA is TGTGCCAGCAGCTCGGGGGGGGGACCCAACACAGATACGCAGTATTTT. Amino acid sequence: CASSSGGGPNTDTQYF.

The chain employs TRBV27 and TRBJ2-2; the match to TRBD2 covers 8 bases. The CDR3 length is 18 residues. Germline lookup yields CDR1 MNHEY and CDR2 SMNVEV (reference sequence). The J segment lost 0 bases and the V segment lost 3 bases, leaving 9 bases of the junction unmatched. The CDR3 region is CASSFFSGGLANTGELFF. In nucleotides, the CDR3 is TGTGCCAGCAGTTTCTTTTCGGGGGGGCTCGCGAACACCGGGGAGCTGTTTTTT.

CDR3 residues: CASSKVEDRGQTHYGYTF. The CDR3 DNA reads as TGTGCCAGCAGCAAAGTTGAGGACAGGGGGCAAACCCACTATGGCTACACCTTC. This chain connects TRBV21-1 to TRBJ1-2; the table gives TRBD1 as D, unverified against the DNA. TRBV21-1 corresponds to a pseudogene. The CDR3 spans 18 residues.

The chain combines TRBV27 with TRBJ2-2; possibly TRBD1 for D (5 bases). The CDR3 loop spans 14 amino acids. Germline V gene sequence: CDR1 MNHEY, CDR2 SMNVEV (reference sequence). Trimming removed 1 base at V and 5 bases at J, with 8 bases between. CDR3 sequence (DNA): TGTGCCAGCAGTTTATTTGGGGCAACCGGGGAGCTGTTTTTT. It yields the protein CASSLFGATGELFF.

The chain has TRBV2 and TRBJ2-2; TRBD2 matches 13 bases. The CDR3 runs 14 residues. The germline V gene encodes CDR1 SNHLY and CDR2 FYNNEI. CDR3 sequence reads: CVSGTSGATGELFF. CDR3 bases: TGTGTAAGCGGGACTAGCGGGGCCACCGGGGAGCTGTTTTTT.

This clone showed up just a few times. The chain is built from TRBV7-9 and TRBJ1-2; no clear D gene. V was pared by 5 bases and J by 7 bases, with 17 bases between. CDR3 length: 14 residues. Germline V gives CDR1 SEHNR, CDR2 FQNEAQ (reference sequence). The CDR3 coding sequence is TGTGCCAGCAGCCGGGGTCCCTACAACACTGGCTACACCTTC. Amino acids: CASSRGPYNTGYTF.

The CDR3 sequence: CASSQSRDEKLFF. For the CDR3, the DNA is TGCGCCAGCAGCCAGAGTAGAGATGAAAAACTGTTTTTT. The V gene is TRBV4-1, the J gene TRBJ1-4; no clear D. Germline assignment: CDR1 MGHRA and CDR2 YSYEKL. V lost 3 bases and J lost 6, with 8 bases in between. The CDR3 runs to 13 residues.

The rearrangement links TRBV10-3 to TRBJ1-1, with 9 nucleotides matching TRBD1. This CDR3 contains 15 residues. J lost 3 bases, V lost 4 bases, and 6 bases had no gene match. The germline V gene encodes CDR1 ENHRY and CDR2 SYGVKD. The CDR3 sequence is CAISVNRDRDTEAFF. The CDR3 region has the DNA TGTGCCATCAGTGTTAACCGGGACAGGGACACTGAAGCTTTCTTT.

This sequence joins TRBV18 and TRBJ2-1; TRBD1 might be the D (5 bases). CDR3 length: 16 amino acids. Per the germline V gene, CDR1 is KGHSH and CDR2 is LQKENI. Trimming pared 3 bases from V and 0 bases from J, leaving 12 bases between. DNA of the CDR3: TGTGCCAGCTCACCGACAGTCCCCAGCTCCTACAATGAGCAGTTCTTC. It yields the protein CASSPTVPSSYNEQFF. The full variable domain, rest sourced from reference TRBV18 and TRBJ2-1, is NAGVMQNPRHLVRRRGQEARLRCSPMKGHSHVYWYRQLPEEGLKFMVYLQKENIIDESGMPKERFSAEFPKEGPSILRIQQVVRGDSAAYFCASSPTVPSSYNEQFFGPGTRLTVL.

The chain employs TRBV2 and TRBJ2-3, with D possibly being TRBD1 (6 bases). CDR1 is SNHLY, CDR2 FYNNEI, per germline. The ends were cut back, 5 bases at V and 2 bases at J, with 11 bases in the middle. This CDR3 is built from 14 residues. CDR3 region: CASSPGVATDTQYF. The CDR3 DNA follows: TGTGCCAGCAGTCCAGGGGTGGCCACAGATACGCAGTATTTT. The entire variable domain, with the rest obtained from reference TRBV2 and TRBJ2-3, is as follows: EPEVTQTPSHQVTQMGQEVILRCVPISNHLYFYWYRQILGQKVEFLVSFYNNEISEKSEIFDDQFSVERPDGSNFTLKIRSTKLEDSAMYFCASSPGVATDTQYFGPGTRLTVL.

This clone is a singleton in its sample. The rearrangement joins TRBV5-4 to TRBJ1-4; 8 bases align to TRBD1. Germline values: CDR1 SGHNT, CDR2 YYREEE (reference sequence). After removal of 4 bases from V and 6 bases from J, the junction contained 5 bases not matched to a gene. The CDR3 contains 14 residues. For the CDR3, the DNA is TGTGCCAGCAGCCCCAAGGACAGGGATGAAAAACTGTTTTTT. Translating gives CASSPKDRDEKLFF. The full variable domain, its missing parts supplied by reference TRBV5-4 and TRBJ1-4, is ETGVTQSPTHLIKTRGQQVTLRCSSQSGHNTVSWYQQALGQGPQFIFQYYREEENGRGNFPPRFSGLQFPNYSSELNVNALELDDSALYLCASSPKDRDEKLFFGSGTQLSVL.

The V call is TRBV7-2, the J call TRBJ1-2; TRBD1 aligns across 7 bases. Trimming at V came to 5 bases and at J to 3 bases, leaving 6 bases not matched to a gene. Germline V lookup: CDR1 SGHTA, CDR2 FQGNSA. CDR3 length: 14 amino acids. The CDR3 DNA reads TGTGCCAGCAGCACCTCGACAGGGTACTATGGCTACACCTTC. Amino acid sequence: CASSTSTGYYGYTF.

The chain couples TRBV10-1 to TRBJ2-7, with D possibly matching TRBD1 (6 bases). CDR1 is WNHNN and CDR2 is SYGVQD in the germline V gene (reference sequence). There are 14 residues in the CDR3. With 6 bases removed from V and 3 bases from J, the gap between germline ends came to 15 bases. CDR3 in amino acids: CASSPQGSDYEQYF. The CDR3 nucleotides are TGCGCCAGCAGCCCACAGGGTTCGGACTACGAGCAGTACTTC.

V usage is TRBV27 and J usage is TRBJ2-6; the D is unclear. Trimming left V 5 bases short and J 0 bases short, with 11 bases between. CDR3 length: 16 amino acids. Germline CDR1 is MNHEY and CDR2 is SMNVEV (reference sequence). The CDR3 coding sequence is TGTGCCAGCAGTCCACAAGATCTCTCTGGGGCCAACGTCCTGACTTTC. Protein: CASSPQDLSGANVLTF.

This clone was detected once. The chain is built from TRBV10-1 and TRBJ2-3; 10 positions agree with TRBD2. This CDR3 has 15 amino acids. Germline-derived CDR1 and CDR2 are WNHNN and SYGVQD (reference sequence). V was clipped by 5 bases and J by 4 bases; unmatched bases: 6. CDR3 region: CASSSGGAGADTQYF. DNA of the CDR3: TGCGCCAGCAGTAGCGGGGGGGCCGGCGCAGATACGCAGTATTTT.

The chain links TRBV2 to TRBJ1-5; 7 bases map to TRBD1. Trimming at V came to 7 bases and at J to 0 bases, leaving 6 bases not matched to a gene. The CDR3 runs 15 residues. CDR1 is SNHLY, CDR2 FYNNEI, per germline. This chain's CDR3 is CASTPGTVSNQPQHF. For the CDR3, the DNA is TGTGCCAGCACCCCAGGGACAGTTAGCAATCAGCCCCAGCATTTT.